This passage covers 24 T cell receptor beta chains from one sample sequenced in a study of blood T cell repertoires in COVID-19. Produced via immunoSEQ multiplex PCR; TCRdb's table is partial and in-frame only. This table has 95,000 to 110,000 clones, over 80% appearing once. Sequencing was performed on peripheral blood. The receptors were gathered from a woman between 25 and 40 years old with acute or convalescent COVID-19.

This clone has just one count. The chain employs TRBV6-5 and TRBJ2-1; the match to TRBD2 covers 12 bases. Germline CDR1 reads MNHEY; CDR2 reads SVGAGI. CDR3 length: 15 amino acids. Unmatched junction bases numbered 4, after V lost 6 bases and J lost 4 bases. Here the CDR3 reads CASSLLAGGYNEQFF. As DNA, the CDR3 is TGTGCCAGCAGCTTACTAGCGGGGGGATACAATGAGCAGTTCTTC.

This chain connects TRBV5-1 to TRBJ2-1; D is possibly TRBD2 (5 bases). Trimming shortened V by 4 bases and J by 0 bases, and 11 bases separated the two germline ends. The CDR3 runs to 15 residues. Germline CDR1 and CDR2: SGHRS and YFSETQ. The CDR3 here is CASSPGLFSYNEQFF. In DNA form, the CDR3 reads TGCGCCAGCAGCCCCGGACTGTTCTCCTACAATGAGCAGTTCTTC.

The J gene is TRBJ2-1, the V gene TRBV11-2, with 8 bases aligning to TRBD2. The CDR3 is 16 amino acids. In germline, CDR1 is SGHAT, CDR2 FQNNGV. The V and J ends lost 1 base and 8 bases, in that order; junction bases with no gene match: 10. CDR3 amino acids: CASSLAGGRVGDEQFF. CDR3 bases: TGTGCCAGCAGCTTAGCGGGAGGGCGTGTCGGGGATGAGCAGTTCTTC.

The chain couples TRBV9 to TRBJ1-2, with TRBD1 identical over 8 bases. The CDR3 is made up of 14 amino acids. J was trimmed by 8 bases and V by 4 bases; bases with no gene match: 10. CDR1 SGDLS and CDR2 YYNGEE come from the germline V gene. CDR3 loop: CASSSQTGAGGYTF. For the CDR3, the DNA is TGTGCCAGCAGCTCTCAGACAGGGGCTGGAGGCTACACCTTC. Full variable domain (outside the CDR3, taken from reference TRBV9 and TRBJ1-2): DSGVTQTPKHLITATGQRVTLRCSPRSGDLSVYWYQQSLDQGLQFLIQYYNGEERAKGNILERFSAQQFPDLHSELNLSSLELGDSALYFCASSSQTGAGGYTFGSGTRLTVV.

V and J are TRBV29-1 and TRBJ2-7; 8 bases are shared with TRBD1. This CDR3 has 12 amino acids. Germline V gene sequence: CDR1 SQVTM, CDR2 ANQGSEA. V lost 5 bases, J lost 2 bases, and 2 bases stayed unmatched. The CDR3 here is CSVNRGAYEQYF. The DNA for the CDR3 is TGCAGCGTTAACAGGGGGGCCTACGAGCAGTACTTC.

This chain links TRBV28 with TRBJ2-3; D may be TRBD2 (6 bases). Germline V gene sequence: CDR1 MDHEN, CDR2 SYDVKM. With 7 bases removed from V and 2 bases from J, the gap between germline ends came to 19 bases. The CDR3 spans 16 residues. The CDR3 DNA reads as TGTGCCAGCACCGTAGCGGAGAAGATAAACACAGATACGCAGTATTTT. Residues: CASTVAEKINTDTQYF.

Worth noting for this clone: The same CDR3 is also encoded by other DNA sequences in this sample. J is TRBJ2-7 and V is TRBV28, with unresolved D. This CDR3 spans 12 amino acids. The V end lost 1 base, the J end lost 3 bases, and 4 bases lay between the germline ends. Germline values: CDR1 MDHEN, CDR2 SYDVKM. CDR3 protein: CASSLSGYEQYF. For the CDR3, the DNA is TGTGCCAGCAGTTTATCCGGCTACGAGCAGTACTTC.

V and J are TRBV30 and TRBJ1-2, with 7 positions matching TRBD1. V was clipped by 2 bases and J by 4 bases; unmatched bases: 4. The CDR3 length is 13 residues. CDR1 is GTSNPN and CDR2 is SVGIG in the germline V gene (reference sequence). CDR3 amino acids: CAWSRDRPYGYTF. CDR3 nucleotides: TGTGCCTGGAGTAGGGACAGACCCTATGGCTACACCTTC.

This clone was observed once. This chain uses TRBV5-4 with TRBJ2-3, with 10 bases lining up with TRBD2. V was clipped by 2 bases and J by 0 bases; unmatched bases: 6. CDR1 SGHNT and CDR2 YYREEE come from the germline V gene (reference sequence). The CDR3 consists of 17 residues. The CDR3 bases are TGTGCCAGCAGCTTCCTACTAGCGGGACTCAGCACAGATACGCAGTATTTT. Translating gives CASSFLLAGLSTDTQYF.

The V and J genes are TRBV2 and TRBJ1-1, with D possibly TRBD1 on 6 matching bases. CDR1 and CDR2 from the germline V gene are SNHLY and FYNNEI. V was trimmed by 8 bases and J by 4 bases, leaving 8 bases between them. The CDR3 consists of 11 residues. The CDR3 loop is CASGGATEAFF. CDR3 nucleotide sequence: TGTGCCAGCGGGGGGGCCACTGAAGCTTTCTTT.

The chain is built from TRBV4-3 and TRBJ2-3; no firm D call. V lost 1 base, J lost 3 bases, and 8 bases lay in between. Germline loops: CDR1 LGHNA, CDR2 YSLEER. The CDR3 contains 14 residues. The chain's CDR3 is CASSQGLLTDTQYF. The CDR3 DNA reads TGCGCCAGCAGCCAAGGGCTGCTTACAGATACGCAGTATTTT.

This CDR3 is CASTPDRWDNSPLHF. In DNA, the CDR3 is TGCGCCAGCACCCCGGACAGGTGGGATAATTCACCCCTCCACTTT. The chain recombines TRBV5-1 with TRBJ1-6; TRBD1 matches 7 bases. J lost 5 bases, V lost 6 bases, and 8 bases had no gene match. Germline CDR1 SGHRS, CDR2 YFSETQ. The CDR3 runs to 15 residues.

V and J are TRBV7-8 and TRBJ1-5; D not certain. This CDR3 is built from 16 residues. The V gene's germline CDR1 is SGHVS and CDR2 FQNEAQ. Trimming shortened V by 1 base and J by 5 bases, and 15 bases separated the two germline ends. CDR3 in DNA: TGTGCCAGCAGCTTAGGGAGGATTCGACGTGATCAGCCCCAGCATTTT. Translation: CASSLGRIRRDQPQHF. The full variable domain, rest sourced from reference TRBV7-8 and TRBJ1-5, is GAGVSQSPRYKVAKRGQDVALRCDPISGHVSLFWYQQALGQGPEFLTYFQNEAQLDKSGLPSDRFFAERPEGSVSTLKIQRTQQEDSAVYLCASSLGRIRRDQPQHFGDGTRLSIL.

J is TRBJ2-2 and V is TRBV10-2, with D uncertain. The CDR3 consists of 12 residues. CDR1 is WSHSY and CDR2 is SAAADI in the germline V gene. Trimming left V 5 bases short and J 3 bases short, with 4 bases between. CDR3 bases: TGCGCCAGCAGTCAATACACCGGGGAGCTGTTTTTT. As protein: CASSQYTGELFF.

The genes are TRBV15 and TRBJ1-5, with 7 bases lining up with TRBD1. The CDR3 extends over 15 amino acids. The V and J ends lost 5 bases and 0 bases, in that order; junction bases with no gene match: 4. Germline V gene lookup returns CDR1 LNHNV and CDR2 YYDKDF (reference sequence). The CDR3 DNA reads TGTGCCACCAGCTGGACAGGAGATAGCAATCAGCCCCAGCATTTT. Translation: CATSWTGDSNQPQHF. Full variable domain (remainder filled in from reference TRBV15 and TRBJ1-5): DAMVIQNPRYQVTQFGKPVTLSCSQTLNHNVMYWYQQKSSQAPKLLFHYYDKDFNNEADTPDNFQSRRPNTSFCFLDIRSPGLGDTAMYLCATSWTGDSNQPQHFGDGTRLSIL.

V gene TRBV7-2 combines with J gene TRBJ2-7; 12 bases line up with TRBD2. Germline CDR1 SGHTA, CDR2 FQGNSA. CDR3 length: 14 amino acids. V lost 6 bases to trimming and J lost 3 bases; unmatched junction nucleotides: 3. The DNA for the CDR3 is TGTGCCAGCAGTCCGACTAGCGGGGGCTACGAGCAGTACTTC. Translating it yields CASSPTSGGYEQYF.

This clone was observed once. V is TRBV4-1 and J is TRBJ1-2, with D possibly matching TRBD1 (6 bases). Between the trimmed V and J ends, which lost 0 bases and 5 bases, there was a span of 19 bases. Per germline, CDR1 MGHRA and CDR2 YSYEKL. This CDR3 contains 17 residues. In DNA form, the CDR3 reads TGCGCCAGCAGCCAAGATTTCGACGGACAGACATTATATGGCTACACCTTC. Its translation: CASSQDFDGQTLYGYTF.

The chain is built from TRBV7-2 and TRBJ1-1; TRBD1 matches 8 bases. The CDR3 has 14 residues. V trimming: 6 bases; J trimming: 7 bases; junction bases outside the gene matches: 10. Per germline, CDR1 SGHTA and CDR2 FQGNSA. CDR3 sequence reads: CASSPRGRLGEAFF. CDR3 nucleotides: TGTGCCAGCAGTCCCAGGGGGCGCTTAGGTGAAGCTTTCTTT.

The rearrangement uses TRBV4-3 and TRBJ1-5, with D hard to call. CDR3 length: 17 amino acids. Germline CDR1 and CDR2: LGHNA and YSLEER. Trimming took off 0 bases at V and 7 bases at J, with 19 bases between the two ends. The CDR3: CASSQEGFGEQRQPQHF. The CDR3 nucleotides are TGCGCCAGCAGCCAAGAAGGTTTCGGGGAGCAGCGACAGCCCCAGCATTTT.

The V call is TRBV7-2, the J call TRBJ2-2, with 10 bases aligning to TRBD2. V dropped 0 bases and J dropped 0; count of bases not matched to a gene: 1. There are 17 residues in the CDR3. Germline V lookup: CDR1 SGHTA, CDR2 FQGNSA. The CDR3 loop is CASSLAGLAANTGELFF. The CDR3 DNA is TGTGCCAGCAGCTTAGCCGGACTAGCGGCGAACACCGGGGAGCTGTTTTTT. Supplemented by reference TRBV7-2 and TRBJ2-2, the full variable domain reads GAGVSQSPSNKVTEKGKDVELRCDPISGHTALYWYRQSLGQGLEFLIYFQGNSAPDKSGLPSDRFSAERTGGSVSTLTIQRTQQEDSAVYLCASSLAGLAANTGELFFGEGSRLTVL.

This sequence joins TRBV7-8 and TRBJ1-1, with D hard to call. V lost 1 base to trimming and J lost 11 bases, with 14 bases between them. The CDR3 loop spans 13 amino acids. Per the germline V gene, CDR1 is SGHVS and CDR2 is FQNEAQ. The DNA of the CDR3 is TGTGCCAGCAGCTTAGTAACTATTGGGTATGCTTTCTTT. Translated, it gives CASSLVTIGYAFF.

The chain couples TRBV7-9 to TRBJ1-2, with 7 bases lining up with TRBD1. Germline V gives CDR1 SEHNR, CDR2 FQNEAQ (reference sequence). This CDR3 has 16 amino acids. The V and J ends lost 5 bases and 0 bases, in that order; junction bases with no gene match: 9. CDR3 region: CASSGLTGQSNYGYTF. The CDR3 DNA sequence: TGTGCCAGCAGCGGGTTGACAGGGCAGTCTAACTATGGCTACACCTTC.

The chain is built from TRBV4-2 and TRBJ1-2; 10 positions match TRBD1. Trimming at V came to 2 bases and at J to 6 bases, leaving 3 bases not matched to a gene. CDR3 length: 14 amino acids. Germline V gene sequence: CDR1 LGHNA, CDR2 YNFKEQ. The CDR3, as DNA: TGTGCCAGCAGCCAACTTGGGACAGGGGATGGCTACACCTTC. Protein sequence: CASSQLGTGDGYTF.

The CDR3 DNA follows: TGTGCCACCAGTGCTAAACCCGGGACAGGGTCAGAGACCCAGTACTTC. Translating gives CATSAKPGTGSETQYF. V is TRBV24-1 and J is TRBJ2-5, with 9 bases that match TRBD1. This CDR3 spans 16 amino acids. Per germline, CDR1 KGHDR and CDR2 SFDVKD. The ends lost 5 bases at V and 4 bases at J; junction bases unmatched: 10.